The 19 T cell receptor beta chains listed next were all sequenced from one sample in a study of cytomegalovirus exposure and HLA in healthy donors. Both 60 Vbeta primers and 13 Jbeta primers went into the PCR. Sequencing was performed with immunoSEQ multiplex PCR; in TCRdb, only in-frame clones are kept and a portion is missing. This table holds around 140,000 clones. Sequenced input: PBMCs. These receptors were collected from a woman aged 40 to 50 in good health and CMV-seronegative.

J is TRBJ2-1 and V is TRBV7-2; 9 bases line up with TRBD1. J gave up 16 bases and V 5 bases, and 15 bases lay outside the gene matches. Germline values: CDR1 SGHTA, CDR2 FQGNSA. This CDR3 has 14 residues. The CDR3 DNA reads TGTGCCAGCAGCCTAAGTGGGGTGGGGACAGGGCTATTCTTC. Its translation: CASSLSGVGTGLFF.

The V call is TRBV2, the J call TRBJ2-2; 9 positions agree with TRBD2. CDR1 and CDR2 from the germline V gene are SNHLY and FYNNEI. V dropped 10 bases and J dropped 6; count of bases not matched to a gene: 6. This CDR3 has 13 amino acids. Written as DNA, the CDR3 is TGTGCCACTGGACTAGCGAGAGCCGGGGAGCTGTTTTTT. It codes for CATGLARAGELFF. The whole variable domain, remainder taken from reference TRBV2 and TRBJ2-2, is EPEVTQTPSHQVTQMGQEVILRCVPISNHLYFYWYRQILGQKVEFLVSFYNNEISEKSEIFDDQFSVERPDGSNFTLKIRSTKLEDSAMYFCATGLARAGELFFGEGSRLTVL.

This chain uses TRBV6-6 with TRBJ1-3; no clear D gene. V was pared by 6 bases and J by 0 bases, with 6 bases between. Looked up from germline, CDR1 is MNHNY and CDR2 is SVGAGI (reference sequence). The CDR3 has 13 residues. In DNA form, the CDR3 reads TGTGCCAGCAGGGTTAGCTCTGGAAACACCATATATTTT. Translated: CASRVSSGNTIYF.

This chain joins TRBV7-3 and TRBJ2-1; 8 bases match TRBD2. V was pared by 0 bases and J by 4 bases, with 5 bases of the junction left unmatched. This CDR3 has 16 residues. Germline lookup yields CDR1 SGHTA and CDR2 FQGTGA. The DNA of the CDR3 is TGTGCCAGCAGCTTAACGGGCGGGGGGACTTACAATGAGCAGTTCTTC. It is translated as CASSLTGGGTYNEQFF.

This chain joins TRBV7-9 and TRBJ2-1; possibly TRBD1 for D (6 bases). Trimming left V 4 bases short and J 6 bases short, with 16 bases between. Germline V gene lookup returns CDR1 SEHNR and CDR2 FQNEAQ (reference sequence). This CDR3 region has 15 residues. The CDR3 bases are TGTGCCAGCAGCTCACCAGGGGCGAATGGCAATGAGCAGTTCTTC. Amino acid sequence: CASSSPGANGNEQFF.

The chain employs TRBV5-1 and TRBJ2-7; a possible D gene is TRBD1 (5 bases). The V gene's germline CDR1 is SGHRS and CDR2 YFSETQ. The CDR3 spans 12 residues. The V gene lost 3 bases and the J gene lost 6 bases, with 10 bases spanning the gap. The chain's CDR3 is CASSWGRGEQYF. The CDR3 DNA follows: TGCGCCAGCAGCTGGGGCCGCGGCGAGCAGTACTTC.

This chain uses TRBV2 with TRBJ2-1; 9 bases line up with TRBD2. Germline trimming cut 3 bases from V and 7 bases from J; bases unmatched to any gene: 7. CDR1 and CDR2 from the germline V gene are SNHLY and FYNNEI. There are 15 residues in the CDR3. CDR3 DNA sequence: TGTGCCAGCAGTGAGTTGGCGGGGGGGCGGAATGAGCAGTTCTTC. Its protein product is CASSELAGGRNEQFF.

The CDR3 protein is CSVDGGPGANVLTF. CDR3 in DNA: TGCAGCGTGGATGGGGGCCCCGGGGCCAACGTCCTGACTTTC. J is TRBJ2-6 and V is TRBV29-1; TRBD1 is a possible D gene (6 bases). The germline V gene has CDR1 SQVTM and CDR2 ANQGSEA. The CDR3 is 14 amino acids. Deletions cut 6 bases from V and 4 bases from J, with 13 bases between.

The gene calls are TRBV7-3 and TRBJ1-1, with 7 bases lining up with TRBD1. The trim removed 3 bases at V and 4 bases at J, leaving 2 bases unmatched. The CDR3 covers 13 residues. The germline gives CDR1 SGHTA, CDR2 FQGTGA. The CDR3 DNA follows: TGTGCCAGCAGCTTCGACAGGGTCACTGAAGCTTTCTTT. Amino acid sequence: CASSFDRVTEAFF.

This chain links TRBV18 with TRBJ2-4, with D maybe TRBD2 (5 bases). Germline lookup yields CDR1 KGHSH and CDR2 LQKENI. This CDR3 has 15 residues. The ends were cut back, 3 bases at V and 2 bases at J, with 11 bases in the middle. Written as DNA, the CDR3 is TGTGCCAGCTCACCCCCGGGGTTAACCAAAAACATTCAGTACTTC. It is translated as CASSPPGLTKNIQYF.

The V and J genes are TRBV7-9 and TRBJ1-4, with D maybe TRBD1 (5 bases). Germline V gene sequence: CDR1 SEHNR, CDR2 FQNEAQ (reference sequence). V was pared by 2 bases and J by 7 bases, with 11 bases between. CDR3 size: 14 residues. The CDR3 spells CASSLQGGVEKLFF. As DNA, the CDR3 is TGTGCCAGCAGCTTACAGGGAGGTGTTGAAAAACTGTTTTTT.

The chain carries TRBV13 and TRBJ1-1, with 7 bases fitting TRBD1. The germline gives CDR1 PRHDT, CDR2 FYEKMQ (reference sequence). The CDR3 spans 14 residues. V gave up 2 bases and J gave up 1 base; unmatched junction bases: 1. The CDR3 coding sequence is TGTGCCAGCAGCTTATACAGGGGGAACACTGAAGCTTTCTTT. This translates into CASSLYRGNTEAFF.

The rearrangement uses TRBV28 and TRBJ1-2; 11 bases map to TRBD1. Germline lookup yields CDR1 MDHEN and CDR2 SYDVKM. The V segment lost 6 bases and the J segment 2 bases; nucleotides outside the gene matches: 11. The CDR3 totals 17 residues. The CDR3 sequence: CASSIPTGTGGNYGYTF. As DNA, the CDR3 is TGTGCCAGCAGCATTCCGACCGGGACAGGGGGGAACTATGGCTACACCTTC.

The chain has TRBV5-1 and TRBJ1-1; D might be TRBD1 (5 bases). Germline CDR1 and CDR2: SGHRS and YFSETQ. Trimming took 0 bases from V and 8 from J, leaving 8 bases between them. This CDR3 comprises 12 residues. The CDR3 DNA follows: TGCGCCAGCAGCTTGGGAGCAGGGGAAGCTTTCTTT. This gives the protein CASSLGAGEAFF. Based on the CDR3 plus reference TRBV5-1 and TRBJ1-1, the full variable domain is KAGVTQTPRYLIKTRGQQVTLSCSPISGHRSVSWYQQTPGQGLQFLFEYFSETQRNKGNFPGRFSGRQFSNSRSEMNVSTLELGDSALYLCASSLGAGEAFFGQGTRLTVV.

The chain employs TRBV11-3 and TRBJ1-3, with unresolved D. The CDR3 sequence is 15 residues long. The germline gives CDR1 SGHNT, CDR2 YENEEA. V shed 4 bases and J shed 1 base, with 11 bases lying between them. CDR3 nucleotide sequence: TGTGCCAGCAGCTCCGGACGGGATTCTGGAAACACCATATATTTT. Translation: CASSSGRDSGNTIYF.

The chain couples TRBV9 to TRBJ2-1; 10 bases align to TRBD1. The CDR3 is 15 amino acids. Per the germline V gene, CDR1 is SGDLS and CDR2 is YYNGEE. V lost 4 bases to trimming and J lost 8 bases; unmatched junction nucleotides: 9. This CDR3 reads CASSIGTGVFYEQFF. The CDR3 DNA reads TGTGCCAGCAGCATTGGGACAGGGGTATTCTATGAGCAGTTCTTC. The full variable domain, completed using reference TRBV9 and TRBJ2-1, is DSGVTQTPKHLITATGQRVTLRCSPRSGDLSVYWYQQSLDQGLQFLIQYYNGEERAKGNILERFSAQQFPDLHSELNLSSLELGDSALYFCASSIGTGVFYEQFFGPGTRLTVL.

This chain joins TRBV18 and TRBJ2-7, with 10 bases matching TRBD1. CDR1 is KGHSH, CDR2 LQKENI, per germline. Unmatched junction bases numbered 7, after V lost 4 bases and J lost 4 bases. This CDR3 is 15 amino acids long. The DNA of the CDR3 is TGTGCCAGCTCACATCGACAGGGGGCATTTTACGAGCAGTACTTC. The encoded protein is CASSHRQGAFYEQYF.

This chain links TRBV4-3 with TRBJ1-1; perhaps TRBD1 as D (6 bases). With 3 bases removed from V and 7 bases from J, the gap between germline ends came to 12 bases. The V gene's germline CDR1 is LGHNA and CDR2 YSLEER. CDR3 length equals 13 residues. The CDR3 reads CASSHREGDEAFF. For the CDR3, the DNA is TGCGCCAGCAGCCACAGGGAGGGGGATGAAGCTTTCTTT.

J is TRBJ1-5 and V is TRBV7-2; D not resolved. This CDR3 has 13 amino acids. Germline-derived CDR1 and CDR2 are SGHTA and FQGNSA. Trimming left V 6 bases short and J 1 base short, with 7 bases between. CDR3 amino acids: CASSRQSNQPQHF. For the CDR3, the DNA is TGTGCCAGCAGTCGACAAAGCAATCAGCCCCAGCATTTT.